One and the same sample provided the 26 T cell receptor beta chains below, sequenced in a study of memory CD4+ T cells and cytomegalovirus serostatus. Some clones are missing from TCRdb's copy, which holds only in-frame ones; the method was immunoSEQ multiplex PCR. The top ten clones hold roughly 1.1% of a sample with tens of thousands of clones, approximately 81% of them seen once. The sort gate was single viable CD3+CD4+CD8-CD45RO+ cells for memory CD4+ T cells. The specimen sequenced was memory CD4+ T cells from blood. These receptors came from an adult in good health and CMV-seronegative.

V and J are TRBV10-3 and TRBJ2-7; 10 positions agree with TRBD1. Germline trimming cut 6 bases from V and 3 bases from J; bases unmatched to any gene: 14. The CDR3 length is 17 residues. Germline V gene data show CDR1 as ENHRY and CDR2 as SYGVKD. This chain's CDR3 is CAIRAKAGTGASYEQYF. DNA for the CDR3: TGTGCCATCAGGGCGAAGGCTGGGACAGGGGCCAGCTACGAGCAGTACTTC.

The CDR3 spells CASSQDQDGTVSGNTIYF. The CDR3 DNA reads as TGCGCCAGCAGCCAAGATCAAGACGGGACAGTGTCTGGAAACACCATATATTTT. The genes are TRBV4-1 and TRBJ1-3; 7 bases line up with TRBD1. This CDR3 is 18 amino acids long. Germline CDR1 reads MGHRA; CDR2 reads YSYEKL. V shed 0 bases and J 1 base; nucleotides not matched to a gene: 9.

The V call is TRBV18, the J call TRBJ2-7; D is possibly TRBD1 or TRBD2 (5 bases each). The CDR3 loop spans 15 amino acids. CDR1 and CDR2 from the germline V gene are KGHSH and LQKENI. V was cut by 2 bases and J by 2 bases, with 13 bases left in between. The CDR3 DNA follows: TGTGCCAGCTCACCATCCGGGGCTCTCACCTACGAGCAGTACTTC. Residues: CASSPSGALTYEQYF.

The genes are TRBV7-8 and TRBJ2-1; D gene uncertain. V gave up 4 bases and J gave up 1 base, with 14 bases separating them. The length of the CDR3 is 16 residues. Germline values: CDR1 SGHVS, CDR2 FQNEAQ. CDR3 sequence (DNA): TGTGCCAGCAGCTCTCTCCGCGGCACTTCCTACAATGAGCAGTTCTTC. Protein sequence: CASSSLRGTSYNEQFF.

The J gene is TRBJ2-3, the V gene TRBV7-2, with TRBD2 as a possible D gene (6 bases). This CDR3 has 18 residues. Germline V gives CDR1 SGHTA, CDR2 FQGNSA. The V gene lost 4 bases and the J gene lost 6 bases, with 26 bases spanning the gap. CDR3: CASSSPPGGLPRMDTQYF. In nucleotides, the CDR3 is TGTGCCAGCAGCTCTCCCCCCGGGGGACTCCCCAGGATGGATACGCAGTATTTT.

This rearrangement joins TRBV2 to TRBJ1-4, with D perhaps matching TRBD1 (6 bases). Germline CDR1 and CDR2: SNHLY and FYNNEI. V shed 8 bases and J shed 0 bases, with 13 bases lying between them. This CDR3 spans 15 amino acids. The CDR3 sequence is CASSRTASTNEKLFF. The CDR3 DNA follows: TGTGCCAGCTCGCGGACAGCTTCAACTAATGAAAAACTGTTTTTT.

CDR3 sequence reads: CASSPGQSLGYTF. The DNA of the CDR3 is TGTGCCAGCAGCCCCGGACAGAGCCTGGGCTACACCTTC. This rearrangement joins TRBV6-5 to TRBJ1-2, with TRBD1 as a possible D gene (6 bases). V lost 6 bases and J 8 bases, leaving 16 bases between the germline ends. This CDR3 has 13 residues. In germline, CDR1 is MNHEY, CDR2 SVGAGI.

CDR3 nucleotides: TGTGCCAGCAGCCAAGGCGGGACAGTAAACACTGAAGCTTTCTTT. Residues: CASSQGGTVNTEAFF. The rearrangement joins TRBV4-2 to TRBJ1-1; 7 positions match TRBD1. V dropped 1 base and J dropped 2; count of bases not matched to a gene: 4. Germline CDR1 and CDR2: LGHNA and YNFKEQ. The CDR3 contains 15 residues.

The J gene is TRBJ2-3, the V gene TRBV12-5, with D perhaps TRBD2 (5 bases). The germline gives CDR1 LGHNT, CDR2 FRNRAP. V lost 1 base, J lost 5 bases, and 25 bases lay in between. The CDR3 extends over 19 amino acids. This CDR3 reads CASGLATPQVDGREDTQYF. CDR3 nucleotide sequence: TGTGCTAGTGGTTTGGCAACCCCTCAGGTTGACGGTCGGGAAGATACGCAGTATTTT.

This clone was seen only once. This chain joins TRBV30 and TRBJ2-7; D gene ambiguous. The length of the CDR3 is 12 residues. Trimming took off 1 base at V and 4 bases at J, with 8 bases between the two ends. Germline CDR1 GTSNPN, CDR2 SVGIG (reference sequence). CDR3 loop: CAWSAGPYEQYF. In DNA, the CDR3 is TGTGCCTGGAGTGCCGGTCCTTACGAGCAGTACTTC.

CDR3 in amino acids: CASMPHGESNTGELFF. CDR3 DNA sequence: TGTGCCAGCATGCCCCATGGGGAGTCGAACACCGGGGAGCTGTTTTTT. The chain employs TRBV11-3 and TRBJ2-2, with D perhaps TRBD2 (5 bases). The V gene's germline CDR1 is SGHNT and CDR2 YENEEA. Trimming shortened V by 7 bases and J by 0 bases, and 15 bases separated the two germline ends. This CDR3 has 16 residues.

This chain links TRBV7-3 with TRBJ2-3; either TRBD1 or TRBD2 may supply D (6 bases each). The germline V and J ends were trimmed by 3 bases and 2 bases, with 12 bases remaining between them. Germline V CDR1 and CDR2: SGHTA, FQGTGA. This CDR3 region has 15 residues. CDR3 nucleotide sequence: TGTGCCAGCAGCTTGATGGGGGGCGACACAGATACGCAGTATTTT. Its translation is CASSLMGGDTDTQYF.

This rearrangement joins TRBV7-2 to TRBJ1-2, with D possibly matching TRBD1 (5 bases). Germline CDR1 SGHTA, CDR2 FQGNSA. V was clipped by 4 bases and J by 6 bases, with 12 bases between them. This CDR3 is built from 13 residues. CDR3 DNA sequence: TGTGCCAGCAGCTGGCCCAGGGAGAATGGCTACACCTTC. Translation gives CASSWPRENGYTF.

J is TRBJ1-3 and V is TRBV4-1; unclear D gene. The CDR3 loop spans 15 amino acids. Trimming stripped 1 base from V and 4 bases from J, with 11 bases between. Germline CDR1 MGHRA, CDR2 YSYEKL. CDR3 in DNA: TGCGCCAGCAGCCAAGGAGGGCTCTCCGGAAACACCATATATTTT. It yields the protein CASSQGGLSGNTIYF.

The CDR3 reads CASSEKAGNTIYF. The CDR3 DNA follows: TGTGCCAGCAGTGAGAAGGCTGGAAACACCATATATTTT. The rearrangement joins TRBV6-1 to TRBJ1-3; D gene ambiguous. V lost 3 bases, J lost 2 bases, and 5 bases lay in between. The CDR3 runs 13 residues. Looked up from germline, CDR1 is MNHNS and CDR2 is SASEGT.

This clone showed up just a few times. The rearrangement links TRBV7-2 to TRBJ2-7; D possibly corresponds to TRBD1 (5 bases). Germline CDR1 reads SGHTA; CDR2 reads FQGNSA. CDR3 length: 16 amino acids. Trimming removed 2 bases from V and 5 bases from J, with 19 bases in between. The CDR3 loop is CASSLIPSVRAHEQYF. DNA of the CDR3: TGTGCCAGCAGCTTAATTCCCAGTGTCAGGGCCCACGAGCAGTACTTC.

This rearrangement joins TRBV25-1 to TRBJ2-2, with a tentative D call TRBD2 (7 bases). The CDR3 spans 15 residues. Trimming left V 9 bases short and J 0 bases short, with 14 bases between. Germline loops: CDR1 MGHDK, CDR2 SYGVNS. Written as DNA, the CDR3 is TGTGCCAGTGATAGGGGGGGAACGAACACCGGGGAGCTGTTTTTT. This translates into CASDRGGTNTGELFF.

The J gene is TRBJ1-1, the V gene TRBV11-2; TRBD1 might be the D (6 bases). CDR1 and CDR2 from the germline V gene are SGHAT and FQNNGV. The CDR3 totals 14 residues. Trimming stripped 4 bases from V and 2 bases from J, with 11 bases between. The CDR3 reads CASSYTRGNTEAFF. The CDR3 DNA follows: TGTGCCAGCAGCTATACCAGGGGAAACACTGAAGCTTTCTTT.

The sample holds one count of this clone. The gene calls are TRBV15 and TRBJ2-2; D gene unclear. This CDR3 region has 14 residues. The V gene lost 0 bases and the J gene lost 5 bases, with 7 bases spanning the gap. Germline CDR1 LNHNV, CDR2 YYDKDF (reference sequence). Written as DNA, the CDR3 is TGTGCCACCAGCAGAGATCTGGGTACCGGGGAGCTGTTTTTT. This translates into CATSRDLGTGELFF.

The CDR3 DNA is TGCGCCAGCAGCTTAGGGGTGTCTGGAAACACCATATATTTT. It specifies CASSLGVSGNTIYF. The chain carries TRBV5-1 and TRBJ1-3; D possibly corresponds to TRBD1 (5 bases). Germline loops: CDR1 SGHRS, CDR2 YFSETQ. V was clipped by 2 bases and J by 1 base, with 7 bases between them. The CDR3 is 14 amino acids.

The chain combines TRBV6-5 with TRBJ1-1; D unclear. This CDR3 has 13 residues. V dropped 6 bases and J dropped 2 bases, with 10 bases sitting between them. CDR1 is MNHEY, CDR2 SVGAGI, per germline. CDR3 amino acids: CASRMTRNTEAFF. CDR3 nucleotide sequence: TGTGCCAGCAGGATGACCCGAAACACTGAAGCTTTCTTT.

This chain connects TRBV6-5 to TRBJ1-2; D may be TRBD1 (6 bases). V lost 0 bases to trimming and J lost 8 bases, with 13 bases between them. Per germline, CDR1 MNHEY and CDR2 SVGAGI. This CDR3 has 14 amino acids. This CDR3 is CASSYSLQGKGYTF. The DNA for the CDR3 is TGTGCCAGCAGTTACTCGTTACAGGGCAAAGGCTACACCTTC.

The gene calls are TRBV2 and TRBJ1-6; possibly TRBD1 for D (6 bases). This CDR3 contains 12 residues. Germline CDR1 reads SNHLY; CDR2 reads FYNNEI. The ends were cut back, 7 bases at V and 9 bases at J, with 10 bases in the middle. The CDR3 sequence: CASTRGVSPLHF. The CDR3 DNA sequence: TGTGCCAGCACGAGGGGGGTTTCACCCCTCCACTTT.

The J gene is TRBJ2-7, the V gene TRBV19, with unresolved D. CDR1 is LNHDA and CDR2 is SQIVND in the germline V gene (reference sequence). This CDR3 is 14 amino acids long. Trimming pared 3 bases from V and 0 bases from J, leaving 9 bases between. In DNA, the CDR3 is TGTGCCAGTAGTATTACGGCCCTCTCCTACGAGCAGTACTTC. It specifies CASSITALSYEQYF.

The chain uses TRBV11-3 and TRBJ2-5; possibly TRBD1 or TRBD2 for D (5 bases each). The CDR3 sequence is 11 residues long. Germline values: CDR1 SGHNT, CDR2 YENEEA. V shed 8 bases and J shed 3 bases, with 7 bases lying between them. The DNA for the CDR3 is TGTGCCAGCGGGGACGAAGAGACCCAGTACTTC. This sequence encodes CASGDEETQYF.

The rearrangement links TRBV29-1 to TRBJ2-3; tentatively, D is TRBD2 (6 bases). Trimming pared 7 bases from V and 0 bases from J, leaving 17 bases between. The germline CDR1 and CDR2 sequences are SQVTM and ANQGSEA. The CDR3 spans 15 residues. The CDR3 nucleotides read TGCAGCGCCGCCCTCTGGGCGGGGAGCACAGATACGCAGTATTTT. Its translation is CSAALWAGSTDTQYF.